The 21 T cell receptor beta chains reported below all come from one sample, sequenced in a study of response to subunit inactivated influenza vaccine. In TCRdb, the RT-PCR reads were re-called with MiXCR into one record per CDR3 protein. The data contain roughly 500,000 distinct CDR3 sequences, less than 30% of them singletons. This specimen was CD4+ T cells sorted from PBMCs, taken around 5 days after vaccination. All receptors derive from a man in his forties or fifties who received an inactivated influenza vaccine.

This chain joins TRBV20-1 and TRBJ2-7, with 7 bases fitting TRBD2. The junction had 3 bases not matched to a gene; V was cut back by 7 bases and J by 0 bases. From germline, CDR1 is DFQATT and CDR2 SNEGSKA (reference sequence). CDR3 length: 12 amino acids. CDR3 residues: CSVSGTSYEQYF. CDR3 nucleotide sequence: TGCAGTGTCAGCGGGACCTCCTACGAGCAGTACTTC.

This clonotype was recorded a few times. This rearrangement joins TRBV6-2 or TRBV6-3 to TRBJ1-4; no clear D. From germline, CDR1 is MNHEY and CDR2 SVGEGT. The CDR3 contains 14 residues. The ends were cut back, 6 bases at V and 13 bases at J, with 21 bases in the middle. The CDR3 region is CASRADGPIGGLFF. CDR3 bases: TGTGCCAGCAGAGCGGACGGGCCCATCGGAGGACTGTTTTTT.

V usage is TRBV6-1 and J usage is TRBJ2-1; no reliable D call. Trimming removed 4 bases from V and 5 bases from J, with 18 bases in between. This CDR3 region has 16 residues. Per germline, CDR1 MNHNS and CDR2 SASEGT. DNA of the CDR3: TGTGCCAGCAGTGGGTTTGGGCAACTTAGGCACAATGAGCAGTTCTTC. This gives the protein CASSGFGQLRHNEQFF.

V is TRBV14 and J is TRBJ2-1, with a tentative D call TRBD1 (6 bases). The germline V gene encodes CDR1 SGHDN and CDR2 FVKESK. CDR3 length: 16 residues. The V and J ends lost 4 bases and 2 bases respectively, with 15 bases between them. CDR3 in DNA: TGTGCCAGCAGCCCACCCCTACAGGGTACCTACAATGAGCAGTTCTTC. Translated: CASSPPLQGTYNEQFF.

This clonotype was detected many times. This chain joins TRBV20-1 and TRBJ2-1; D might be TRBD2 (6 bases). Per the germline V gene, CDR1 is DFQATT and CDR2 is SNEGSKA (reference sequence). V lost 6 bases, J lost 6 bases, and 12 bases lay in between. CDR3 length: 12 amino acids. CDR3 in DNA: TGCAGTGCAGAGGGACTTCCCAATGAGCAGTTCTTC. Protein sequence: CSAEGLPNEQFF.

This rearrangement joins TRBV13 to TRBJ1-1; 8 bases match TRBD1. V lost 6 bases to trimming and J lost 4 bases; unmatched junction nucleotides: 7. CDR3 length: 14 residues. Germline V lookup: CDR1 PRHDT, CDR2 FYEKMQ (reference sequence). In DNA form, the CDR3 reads TGTGCCAGCAGGTGGACAGGGCAGGGCACTGAAGCTTTCTTT. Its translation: CASRWTGQGTEAFF.

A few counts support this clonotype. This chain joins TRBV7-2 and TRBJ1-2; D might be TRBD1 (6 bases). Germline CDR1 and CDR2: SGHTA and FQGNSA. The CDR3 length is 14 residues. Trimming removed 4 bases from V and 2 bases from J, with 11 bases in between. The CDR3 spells CASSSGAGNYGYTF. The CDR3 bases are TGTGCCAGCAGCTCAGGGGCAGGGAACTATGGCTACACCTTC.

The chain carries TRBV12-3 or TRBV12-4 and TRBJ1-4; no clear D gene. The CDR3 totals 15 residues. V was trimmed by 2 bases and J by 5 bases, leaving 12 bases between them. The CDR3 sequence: CASSLRGRRNEKLFF. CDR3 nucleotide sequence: TGTGCCAGCAGTTTACGAGGGCGCCGAAATGAAAAACTGTTTTTT.

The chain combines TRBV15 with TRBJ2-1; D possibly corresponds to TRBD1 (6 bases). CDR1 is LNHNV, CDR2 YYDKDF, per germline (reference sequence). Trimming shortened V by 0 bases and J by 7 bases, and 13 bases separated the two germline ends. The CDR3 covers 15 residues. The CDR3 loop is CATSRDRGVLNEQFF. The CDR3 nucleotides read TGTGCCACCAGCAGAGACAGGGGAGTGTTGAATGAGCAGTTCTTC. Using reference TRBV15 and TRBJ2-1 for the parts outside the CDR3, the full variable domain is DAMVIQNPRYQVTQFGKPVTLSCSQTLNHNVMYWYQQKSSQAPKLLFHYYDKDFNNEADTPDNFQSRRPNTSFCFLDIRSPGLGDTAMYLCATSRDRGVLNEQFFGPGTRLTVL.

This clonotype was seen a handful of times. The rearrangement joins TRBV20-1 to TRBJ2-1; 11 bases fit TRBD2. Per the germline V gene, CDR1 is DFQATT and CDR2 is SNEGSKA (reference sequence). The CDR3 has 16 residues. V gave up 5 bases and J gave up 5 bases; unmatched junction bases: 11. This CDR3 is CSAYNSGRAQNNEQFF. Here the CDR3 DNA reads TGCAGTGCTTATAATAGCGGGAGGGCCCAAAACAATGAGCAGTTCTTC.

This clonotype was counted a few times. CDR3 sequence reads: CASSFFLVSSGNTIYF. CDR3 coding DNA: TGTGCCAGCAGCTTTTTCCTCGTTTCGTCTGGAAACACCATATATTTT. The chain recombines TRBV5-5 with TRBJ1-3; no reliable D call. Trimming cost V 2 bases and J 1 base, with 13 bases left between them. CDR3 length: 16 amino acids. The V gene's germline CDR1 is SGHKS and CDR2 YYEKEE (reference sequence).

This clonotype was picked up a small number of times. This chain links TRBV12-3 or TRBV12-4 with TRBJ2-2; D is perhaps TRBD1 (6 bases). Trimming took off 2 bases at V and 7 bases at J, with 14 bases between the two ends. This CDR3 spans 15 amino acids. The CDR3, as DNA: TGTGCCAGCAGTTTAAGGTCAGGGGTCGGCGGGGAGCTGTTTTTT. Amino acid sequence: CASSLRSGVGGELFF.

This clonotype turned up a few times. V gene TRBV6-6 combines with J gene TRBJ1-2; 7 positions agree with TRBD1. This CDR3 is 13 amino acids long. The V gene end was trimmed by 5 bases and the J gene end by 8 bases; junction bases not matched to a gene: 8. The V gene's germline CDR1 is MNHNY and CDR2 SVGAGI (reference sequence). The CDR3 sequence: CASSVTGLEGYTF. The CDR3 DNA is TGTGCCAGCAGTGTGACAGGGCTGGAAGGCTACACCTTC.

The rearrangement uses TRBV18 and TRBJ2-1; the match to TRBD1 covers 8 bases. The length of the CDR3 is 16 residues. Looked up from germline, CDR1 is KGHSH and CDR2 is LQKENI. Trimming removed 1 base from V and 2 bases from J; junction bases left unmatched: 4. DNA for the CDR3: TGTGCCAGCTCACCACTCGGACAGGGAACCTACAATGAGCAGTTCTTC. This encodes CASSPLGQGTYNEQFF.

The DNA of the CDR3 is TGTGCCATCGCCAAAAGCTCCTACAATGAGCAGTTCTTC. This translates into CAIAKSSYNEQFF. The V gene is TRBV10-3, the J gene TRBJ2-1; D is ambiguous. The germline V gene encodes CDR1 ENHRY and CDR2 SYGVKD. The CDR3 consists of 13 residues. The ends were cut back, 8 bases at V and 0 bases at J, with 8 bases in the middle.

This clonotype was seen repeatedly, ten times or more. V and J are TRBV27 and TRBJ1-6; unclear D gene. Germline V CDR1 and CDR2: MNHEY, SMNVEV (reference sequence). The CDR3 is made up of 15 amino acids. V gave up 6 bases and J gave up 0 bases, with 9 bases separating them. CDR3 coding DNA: TGTGCCAGCAGCTATCGGAGCTCCTATAATTCACCCCTCCACTTT. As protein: CASSYRSSYNSPLHF.

The CDR3 sequence: CASSFAPDRAGSYNEQFF. CDR3 coding DNA: TGTGCCAGCAGCTTCGCCCCGGACAGGGCAGGCTCCTACAATGAGCAGTTCTTC. The chain employs TRBV7-2 and TRBJ2-1; TRBD1 matches 8 bases. CDR3 length: 18 residues. The junction had 10 bases not matched to a gene; V was cut back by 3 bases and J by 0 bases. The V gene's germline CDR1 is SGHTA and CDR2 FQGNSA.

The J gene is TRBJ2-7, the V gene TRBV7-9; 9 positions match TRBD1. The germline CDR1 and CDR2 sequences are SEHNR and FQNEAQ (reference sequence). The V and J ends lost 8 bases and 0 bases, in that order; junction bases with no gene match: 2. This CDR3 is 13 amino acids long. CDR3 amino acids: CASGQGSSYEQYF. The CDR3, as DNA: TGTGCCAGCGGACAGGGGAGCTCCTACGAGCAGTACTTC.

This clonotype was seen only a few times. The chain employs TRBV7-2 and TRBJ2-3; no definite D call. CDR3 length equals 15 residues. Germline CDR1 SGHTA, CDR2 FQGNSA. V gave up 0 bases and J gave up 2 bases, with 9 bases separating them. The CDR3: CASSLAHGYTDTQYF. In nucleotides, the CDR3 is TGTGCCAGCAGCTTAGCGCACGGCTACACAGATACGCAGTATTTT.

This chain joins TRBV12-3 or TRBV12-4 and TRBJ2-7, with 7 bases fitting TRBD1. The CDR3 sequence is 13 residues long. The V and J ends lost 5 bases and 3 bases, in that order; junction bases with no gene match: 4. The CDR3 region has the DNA TGTGCCAGCAGTCAAGGGACAGACTACGAGCAGTACTTC. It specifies CASSQGTDYEQYF.

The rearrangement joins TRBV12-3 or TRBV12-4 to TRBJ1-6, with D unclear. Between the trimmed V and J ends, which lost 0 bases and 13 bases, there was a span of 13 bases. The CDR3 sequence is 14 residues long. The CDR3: CASSLAGPPSPLHF. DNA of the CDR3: TGTGCCAGCAGTTTAGCAGGACCTCCTAGCCCCCTCCACTTT.